The 8 T cell receptor beta chains below come from one sample, sequenced in a study of T cells in localized non-small cell lung cancer. The data were produced by immunoSEQ multiplex PCR, yet TCRdb's version contains in-frame clones alone and is incomplete. The table lists 2,500 to 3,500 clones, about a quarter of them singletons. Material: normal lung tissue next to the tumor, obtained before any cancer treatment. These receptors were obtained from a man between 40 and 70 years old with stage I lung adenocarcinoma.

This clone appeared a few times. The chain links TRBV29-1 to TRBJ1-1, with 7 bases that match TRBD1. Germline V gene data show CDR1 as SQVTM and CDR2 as ANQGSEA. CDR3 length: 13 amino acids. V was pared by 6 bases and J by 1 base, with 5 bases of the junction left unmatched. CDR3 sequence (DNA): TGCAGCGTAAACCGGGACAGGAACACTGAAGCTTTCTTT. Translation gives CSVNRDRNTEAFF.

The chain employs TRBV18 and TRBJ1-2; possible D gene TRBD1, 5 bases. In germline, CDR1 is KGHSH, CDR2 LQKENI. V shed 0 bases and J shed 7 bases, with 15 bases lying between them. The CDR3 covers 15 residues. CDR3 sequence (DNA): TGTGCCAGCTCACCACCGTCAAGGGGTAATCCTGGCTACACCTTC. Amino acid sequence: CASSPPSRGNPGYTF.

The chain carries TRBV5-8 and TRBJ1-1; a weak D match, TRBD1 (6 bases). This CDR3 is built from 13 residues. Looked up from germline, CDR1 is SGHTS and CDR2 is YDEGEE. V lost 5 bases, J lost 8 bases, and 16 bases lay in between. The DNA of the CDR3 is TGTGCCAGCAGTCCGGGACACCTGGGGGAAGCTTTCTTT. Encoded protein: CASSPGHLGEAFF.

This chain joins TRBV18 and TRBJ2-3, with TRBD1 as a possible D gene (5 bases). This CDR3 spans 16 amino acids. Per the germline V gene, CDR1 is KGHSH and CDR2 is LQKENI. V lost 3 bases, J lost 2 bases, and 15 bases lay in between. For the CDR3, the DNA is TGTGCCAGCTCACCCCTGGAGTGGGGCCCCACAGATACGCAGTATTTT. It translates to CASSPLEWGPTDTQYF.

The rearrangement joins TRBV30 to TRBJ2-3; the match to TRBD2 covers 7 bases. The CDR3 covers 14 residues. V gave up 1 base and J gave up 4 bases; unmatched junction bases: 5. In germline, CDR1 is GTSNPN, CDR2 SVGIG (reference sequence). The CDR3 spells CAWSAGGSSDTQYF. The CDR3 nucleotides read TGTGCCTGGAGTGCCGGCGGGAGTTCAGATACGCAGTATTTT.

J is TRBJ2-1 and V is TRBV19, with D hard to call. Germline CDR1 reads LNHDA; CDR2 reads SQIVND (reference sequence). The CDR3 totals 11 residues. V shed 1 base and J shed 7 bases, with 2 bases lying between them. The CDR3 region has the DNA TGTGCCAGTAGTATAGTAAATGAGCAGTTCTTC. Translating it yields CASSIVNEQFF.

The J gene is TRBJ2-2, the V gene TRBV11-3; D call uncertain. This CDR3 is built from 14 residues. From germline, CDR1 is SGHNT and CDR2 YENEEA. Deletions cut 3 bases from V and 3 bases from J, with 8 bases between. The DNA of the CDR3 is TGTGCCAGCAGCTTGGCAGACTACACCGGGGAGCTGTTTTTT. It is translated as CASSLADYTGELFF.

V and J are TRBV11-3 and TRBJ1-4; TRBD1 might be the D (6 bases). Deletions cut 5 bases from V and 7 bases from J, with 14 bases between. The CDR3 consists of 14 residues. Per germline, CDR1 SGHNT and CDR2 YENEEA. The CDR3 coding sequence is TGTGCCAGCAGCGAACAGGGTTCGGGTGAAAAACTGTTTTTT. This encodes CASSEQGSGEKLFF.